This T cell receptor beta chain stems from a study of CD8 T cells in ankylosing spondylitis. Notes on the study in general: Characteristic, it appeared, of ankylosing spondylitis blood was a TCR beta motif of fewer than 10 highly homologous variants. Matched ankylosing spondylitis synovial fluid reportedly showed significant enrichment of disease-linked clones.

Each TCR beta library was made by quantitative 5'-RACE that incorporated molecular barcodes. TCRdb re-analysed the 5' RACE reads in MiXCR, keeping a single row per CDR3 protein. The sample lists a few hundred thousand distinct CDR3 sequences, roughly 13% occurring once. Per the germline V gene, CDR1 is SGHAT and CDR2 is FQNNGV. The V segment lost 1 base and the J segment 0 bases; nucleotides outside the gene matches: 3. The CDR3 is 15 residues long. On this clonotype itself: Its antigen is still unknown.

Sequenced: blood, either unsorted or a sorted T cell fraction (not recorded which). The receptor was derived from a male donor with ankylosing spondylitis. The V and J genes are TRBV11-2 and TRBJ2-7; 7 bases match TRBD2. The CDR3 nucleotides are TGTGCCAGCAGCTTAGCGGGAGGCGGCTCCTACGAGCAGTACGTC. This encodes CASSLAGGGSYEQYV.